Presented here are 19 T cell receptor beta chains from one specimen sequenced in a study of T-cell reconstitution after alpha-beta-depleted transplantation in children. TCRbeta library construction was performed incorporating unique molecular identifiers. One entry per CDR3 protein results from TCRdb running MiXCR on the PCR reads. The repertoire holds around 490,000 distinct CDR3 sequences, with over 9.5% as singletons. Sequenced here: PBMCs, mostly from graft donor cells, sampled 180 days after TCRalphabeta/CD19-depleted stem cell transplant. The receptor set was obtained from a female patient aged 2-9 years who had a stem cell transplant for aplastic anemia, so the T cells may come from the graft donor.

In this sample, this clonotype turned up a few times. This chain connects TRBV11-2 to TRBJ2-2, with 8 bases matching TRBD2. V trimming: 5 bases; J trimming: 3 bases; junction bases outside the gene matches: 8. This CDR3 has 16 residues. The germline V gene encodes CDR1 SGHAT and CDR2 FQNNGV. The chain's CDR3 is CASSGLVAGYTGELFF. The CDR3 nucleotides read TGTGCCAGCAGCGGGTTGGTAGCGGGGTACACCGGGGAGCTGTTTTTT.

V is TRBV7-2 and J is TRBJ1-5; D is unclear. V was shortened by 6 bases and J by 0 bases, with 12 bases between the two germline ends. The CDR3 totals 15 residues. Germline V gives CDR1 SGHTA, CDR2 FQGNSA. CDR3 in DNA: TGTGCCAGCAGTGCTACGGGTTATAGCAATCAGCCCCAGCATTTT. Translation gives CASSATGYSNQPQHF.

In its sample, this clonotype was seen a few times. V and J are TRBV7-2 and TRBJ2-1; D is possibly TRBD2 (6 bases). The CDR3 is made up of 13 amino acids. Deletions cut 1 base from V and 14 bases from J, with 15 bases between. Germline assignment: CDR1 SGHTA and CDR2 FQGNSA. DNA of the CDR3: TGTGCCAGCAGCTTAGAAGTCGAGACTAGGAAGTTCTTC. Its protein product is CASSLEVETRKFF.

In this sample, this clonotype turned up a few times. The J gene is TRBJ1-2, the V gene TRBV6-5; the D gene is possibly TRBD1 (6 bases). CDR1 MNHEY and CDR2 SVGAGI come from the germline V gene. This CDR3 has 15 amino acids. V lost 2 bases and J lost 2, with 12 bases in between. The CDR3 loop is CASSYTGRENYGYTF. The CDR3 region has the DNA TGTGCCAGCAGTTACACAGGGCGAGAGAACTATGGCTACACCTTC.

This clonotype was seen a handful of times. V is TRBV6-2 or TRBV6-3 and J is TRBJ2-1; TRBD2 might be the D (5 bases). The CDR3 runs to 18 residues. V dropped 2 bases and J dropped 7 bases, with 24 bases sitting between them. The germline V gene has CDR1 MNHEY and CDR2 SVGEGT. The CDR3 nucleotides read TGTGCCAGCAGTTACCCGGAGCGGTTCGGGCCGGGGTGGAATGAGCAGTTCTTC. Its protein is CASSYPERFGPGWNEQFF.

This clonotype was detected only a few times. This chain connects TRBV2 to TRBJ1-1; D is uncertain. Trimming stripped 6 bases from V and 2 bases from J, with 19 bases between. CDR1 and CDR2 (germline): SNHLY, FYNNEI. CDR3 size: 16 residues. Written as DNA, the CDR3 is TGTGCCAGCAGCTTTGACCTAGGTTACCGAAACACTGAAGCTTTCTTT. This codes for CASSFDLGYRNTEAFF. Complete variable domain (other parts from reference TRBV2 and TRBJ1-1): EPEVTQTPSHQVTQMGQEVILRCVPISNHLYFYWYRQILGQKVEFLVSFYNNEISEKSEIFDDQFSVERPDGSNFTLKIRSTKLEDSAMYFCASSFDLGYRNTEAFFGQGTRLTVV.

The sample holds a few counts of this clonotype. This chain links TRBV4-3 with TRBJ1-2; possible D gene TRBD1, 6 bases. In germline, CDR1 is LGHNA, CDR2 YSLEER. Trimming shortened V by 3 bases and J by 6 bases, and 14 bases separated the two germline ends. The length of the CDR3 is 14 residues. The CDR3 sequence is CASSHVYRANGYTF. CDR3 DNA: TGCGCCAGCAGCCACGTTTACAGGGCGAATGGCTACACCTTC.

This rearrangement joins TRBV3-1 to TRBJ1-5; no clear D gene. Germline lookup yields CDR1 LGHDT and CDR2 YNNKEL (reference sequence). V lost 2 bases, J lost 2 bases, and 7 bases lay in between. The CDR3 extends over 14 amino acids. The CDR3 DNA reads TGTGCCAGCAGCCAAACCCGGGGCAATCAGCCCCAGCATTTT. This translates into CASSQTRGNQPQHF.

V usage is TRBV5-1 and J usage is TRBJ2-1; 11 nucleotides match TRBD2. CDR1 SGHRS and CDR2 YFSETQ come from the germline V gene. V gave up 2 bases and J gave up 4 bases; unmatched junction bases: 14. This CDR3 contains 19 residues. The CDR3 here is CASSLGTSGGSIRYNEQFF. Here the CDR3 DNA reads TGCGCCAGCAGCTTAGGAACTAGCGGGGGATCGATACGATACAATGAGCAGTTCTTC.

The V and J genes are TRBV15 and TRBJ2-1; 15 bases agree with TRBD2. Trimming at V came to 8 bases and at J to 7 bases, leaving 6 bases not matched to a gene. Germline V lookup: CDR1 LNHNV, CDR2 YYDKDF (reference sequence). The CDR3 length is 15 residues. The CDR3 loop reads CATRSGLAGGNEQFF. The DNA for the CDR3 is TGTGCCACCCGGTCGGGACTAGCGGGAGGTAATGAGCAGTTCTTC.

In the case of this clonotype: Relative to the germline gene, one junction end is altered; a read error may explain this. V gene TRBV29-1 combines with J gene TRBJ2-5; tentatively, D is TRBD2 (5 bases). In germline, CDR1 is SQVTM, CDR2 ANQGSEA. The CDR3 covers 17 residues. The CDR3 region is CSVESGKGVVPQETHYF. The CDR3 DNA sequence: TGCAGCGTTGAATCCGGGAAGGGTGTCGTTCCTCAAGAGACCCATTACTTC.

V is TRBV10-3 and J is TRBJ1-1, with D maybe TRBD1 (5 bases). There are 13 residues in the CDR3. Germline values: CDR1 ENHRY, CDR2 SYGVKD. Between the trimmed V and J ends, which lost 5 bases and 1 base, there was a span of 8 bases. The CDR3 loop is CAISPTGNTEAFF. The CDR3 DNA reads TGTGCCATCAGTCCCACAGGGAACACTGAAGCTTTCTTT.

The chain joins TRBV7-8 to TRBJ2-5; 10 nucleotides agree with TRBD2. Germline-derived CDR1 and CDR2 are SGHVS and FQNEAQ. The CDR3 totals 16 residues. V was pared by 6 bases and J by 2 bases, with 9 bases of the junction left unmatched. The CDR3 is CASRSGRAFGQETQYF. Here the CDR3 DNA reads TGTGCCAGCAGAAGCGGGAGGGCCTTTGGGCAAGAGACCCAGTACTTC.

This clonotype was detected ten times or more. V gene TRBV29-1 combines with J gene TRBJ2-1; perhaps TRBD2 as D (5 bases). The CDR3 is 16 amino acids. Trimming took 0 bases from V and 1 from J, leaving 13 bases between them. Germline values: CDR1 SQVTM, CDR2 ANQGSEA. The CDR3 protein is CSVEDLVGRSYNEQFF. The CDR3, as DNA: TGCAGCGTTGAAGATCTGGTGGGGAGATCCTACAATGAGCAGTTCTTC.

This sequence joins TRBV30 and TRBJ2-1; D is undetermined. Germline-derived CDR1 and CDR2 are GTSNPN and SVGIG (reference sequence). Between the trimmed V and J ends, which lost 0 bases and 8 bases, there was a span of 8 bases. The CDR3 is made up of 12 amino acids. CDR3: CAWSVPSHEQFF. The DNA of the CDR3 is TGTGCCTGGAGTGTACCTTCCCATGAGCAGTTCTTC.

J is TRBJ2-2 and V is TRBV7-2; possibly TRBD2 for D (6 bases). The CDR3 is 14 residues long. Germline V gene data show CDR1 as SGHTA and CDR2 as FQGNSA. Trimming cost V 1 base and J 6 bases, with 9 bases left between them. The CDR3 nucleotides read TGTGCCAGCAGCTTAGGGCCTAGCGCCGGGGAGCTGTTTTTT. Its protein is CASSLGPSAGELFF.

This clonotype was recorded at least ten times. The chain combines TRBV12-3 or TRBV12-4 with TRBJ2-2; tentatively, D is TRBD1 (5 bases). V was pared by 5 bases and J by 6 bases, with 22 bases between. CDR3 size: 17 residues. In DNA form, the CDR3 reads TGTGCCAGCAGTCCCAGACAGTCCTTAATCTCACCCGGGGAGCTGTTTTTT. Its translation: CASSPRQSLISPGELFF.

This clonotype was recorded many times. The chain has TRBV24-1 and TRBJ2-1, with TRBD1 identical over 8 bases. The V segment lost 3 bases and the J segment 4 bases; nucleotides outside the gene matches: 13. This CDR3 spans 18 amino acids. CDR1 KGHDR and CDR2 SFDVKD come from the germline V gene. CDR3 region: CATSDTLPGQGSYNEQFF. The CDR3 nucleotides read TGTGCCACCAGTGATACTTTACCAGGACAGGGATCTTACAATGAGCAGTTCTTC.

This clonotype was observed at least ten times. This chain links TRBV29-1 with TRBJ2-7; D unresolved. Germline V gene lookup returns CDR1 SQVTM and CDR2 ANQGSEA. Trimming took 5 bases from V and 1 from J, leaving 9 bases between them. This CDR3 is 12 amino acids long. CDR3 in amino acids: CSVFSHSYEQYF. CDR3 in DNA: TGCAGCGTTTTTTCCCATTCCTACGAGCAGTACTTC.